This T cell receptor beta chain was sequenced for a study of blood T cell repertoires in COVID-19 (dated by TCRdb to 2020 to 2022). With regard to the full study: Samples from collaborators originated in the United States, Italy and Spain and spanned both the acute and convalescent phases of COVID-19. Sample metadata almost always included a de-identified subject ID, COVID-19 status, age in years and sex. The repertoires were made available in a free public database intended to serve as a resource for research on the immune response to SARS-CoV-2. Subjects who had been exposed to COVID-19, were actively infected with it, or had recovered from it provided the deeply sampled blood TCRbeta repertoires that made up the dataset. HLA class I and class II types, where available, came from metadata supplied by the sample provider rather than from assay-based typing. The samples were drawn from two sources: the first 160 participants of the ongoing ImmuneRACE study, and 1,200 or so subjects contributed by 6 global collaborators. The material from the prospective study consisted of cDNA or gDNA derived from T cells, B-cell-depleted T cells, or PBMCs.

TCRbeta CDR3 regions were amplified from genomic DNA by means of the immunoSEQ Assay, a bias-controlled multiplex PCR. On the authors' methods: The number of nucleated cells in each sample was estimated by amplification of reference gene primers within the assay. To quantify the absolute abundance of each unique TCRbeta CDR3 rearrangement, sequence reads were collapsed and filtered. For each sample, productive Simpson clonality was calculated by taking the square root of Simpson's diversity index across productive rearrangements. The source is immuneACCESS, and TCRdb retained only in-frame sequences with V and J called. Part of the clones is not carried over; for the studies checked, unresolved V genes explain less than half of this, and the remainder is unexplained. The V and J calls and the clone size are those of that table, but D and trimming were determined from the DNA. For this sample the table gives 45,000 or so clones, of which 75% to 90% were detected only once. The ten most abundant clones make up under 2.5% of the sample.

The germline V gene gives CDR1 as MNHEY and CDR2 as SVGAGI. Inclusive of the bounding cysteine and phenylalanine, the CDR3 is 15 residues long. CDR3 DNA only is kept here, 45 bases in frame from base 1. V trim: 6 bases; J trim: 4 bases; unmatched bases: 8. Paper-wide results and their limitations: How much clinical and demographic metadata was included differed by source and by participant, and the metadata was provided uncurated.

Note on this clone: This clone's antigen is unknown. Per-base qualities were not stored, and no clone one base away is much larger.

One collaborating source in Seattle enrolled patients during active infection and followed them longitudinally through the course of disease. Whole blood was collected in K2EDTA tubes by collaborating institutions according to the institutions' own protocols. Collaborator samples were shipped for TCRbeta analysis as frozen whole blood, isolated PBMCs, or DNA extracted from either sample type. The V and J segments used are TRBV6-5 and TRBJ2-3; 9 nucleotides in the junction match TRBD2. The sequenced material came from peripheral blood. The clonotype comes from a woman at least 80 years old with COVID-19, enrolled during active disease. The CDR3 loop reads CASSTGRGGADTQYF. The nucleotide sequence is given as TGTGCCAGCAGCACCGGGCGGGGGGGGGCAGATACGCAGTATTTT.